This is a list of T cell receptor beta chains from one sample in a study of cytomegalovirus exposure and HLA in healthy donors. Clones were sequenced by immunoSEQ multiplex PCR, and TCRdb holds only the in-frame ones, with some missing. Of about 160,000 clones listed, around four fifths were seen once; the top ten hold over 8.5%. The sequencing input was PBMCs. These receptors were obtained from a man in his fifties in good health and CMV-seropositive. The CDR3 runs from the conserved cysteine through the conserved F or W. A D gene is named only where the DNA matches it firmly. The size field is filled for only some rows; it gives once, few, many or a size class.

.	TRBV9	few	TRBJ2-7	CASSSRGPGEQYF	TGTGCCAGCAGCTCTCGAGGGCCCGGCGAGCAGTACTTC
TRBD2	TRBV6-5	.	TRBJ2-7	CASRQHSGSPIEQYF	TGTGCCAGCAGACAACACAGCGGGAGCCCCATCGAGCAGTACTTC
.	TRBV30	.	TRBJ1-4	CAWIGRDGSEKLFF	TGTGCCTGGATAGGGCGGGACGGGAGTGAAAAACTGTTTTTT
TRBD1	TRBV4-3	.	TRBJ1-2	CASSQARGTLRSDYTF	TGCGCCAGCAGCCAAGCCAGGGGGACCCTTAGGTCTGACTACACCTTC
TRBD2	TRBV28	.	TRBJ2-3	CASSSLAGGGDTQYF	TGTGCCAGCAGTTCGTTAGCGGGAGGTGGAGATACGCAGTATTTT
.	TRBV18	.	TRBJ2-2	CASSSSGEPNTGELFF	TGTGCCAGCTCTTCCAGTGGGGAGCCTAACACCGGGGAGCTGTTTTTT
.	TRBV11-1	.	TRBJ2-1	CASSPTDGLGTQGYNEQFF	TGTGCCAGCAGCCCCACCGACGGACTCGGGACACAGGGCTACAATGAGCAGTTCTTC
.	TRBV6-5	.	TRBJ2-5	CASSYLDNRGTQYF	TGTGCCAGCAGTTACCTAGACAACCGGGGGACCCAGTACTTC
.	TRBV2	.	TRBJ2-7	CASSEAQPGEKYEQYF	TGTGCCAGCAGTGAAGCGCAGCCAGGGGAGAAATACGAGCAGTACTTC
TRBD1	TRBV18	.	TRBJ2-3	CASSPERQGRTDTQYF	TGTGCCAGCTCACCGGAGCGACAGGGTCGTACAGATACGCAGTATTTT
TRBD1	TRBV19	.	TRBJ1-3	CASSDGQAGNTIYF	TGTGCCAGTAGTGATGGACAGGCTGGAAACACCATATATTTT
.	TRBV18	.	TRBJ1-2	CASSQAGSGHGYTF	TGTGCCAGCTCACAGGCAGGCAGCGGTCATGGCTACACCTTC
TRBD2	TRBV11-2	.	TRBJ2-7	CASSFGGRRGIEQYF	TGTGCCAGCAGCTTTGGCGGGAGAAGGGGTATCGAGCAGTACTTC
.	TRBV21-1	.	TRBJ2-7	CASSKYRAGAYEQYF	TGTGCCAGCAGCAAATACCGAGCGGGGGCCTACGAGCAGTACTTC
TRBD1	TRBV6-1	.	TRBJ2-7	CASSRGQGNYEQYF	TGTGCCAGCAGCCGCGGACAGGGGAACTACGAGCAGTACTTC
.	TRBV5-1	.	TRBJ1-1	CASSPRQQTVNTEAFF	TGCGCCAGCAGCCCGCGACAACAGACCGTTAACACTGAAGCTTTCTTT